Listed below are T cell receptor beta chains from one sample, sequenced in a study of blood T cell repertoires in COVID-19. Clones were read by immunoSEQ multiplex PCR, and TCRdb kept only the in-frame ones, dropping some. The data contain 430,000 or so clones, 70% to 90% of them singletons. The sample consisted of peripheral blood. Receptors originate from a young man with COVID-19, enrolled during active disease. The CDR3 runs from the conserved cysteine through the conserved F or W. D genes are given only for firm matches. Clone size is shown for a subset of rows, as once, few, many or a class of expanded clone.

d_gene	abundance	v_gene	j_gene	CDR3aa	CDR3nt
TRBD2	NA	TRBV5-4	TRBJ2-3	CASSPTAGGTDTQYF	TGTGCCAGCAGCCCGACAGCGGGAGGGACAGATACGCAGTATTTT
TRBD2	NA	TRBV29-1	TRBJ2-3	CSVRRGGADTQYF	TGCAGCGTTCGGCGGGGGGGCGCAGATACGCAGTATTTT
TRBD2	NA	TRBV11-2	TRBJ2-2	CASRPGTSKYTGELFF	TGTGCCAGCAGGCCCGGGACTAGCAAATACACCGGGGAGCTGTTTTTT
NA	NA	TRBV20-1	TRBJ1-1	CSARERTEAFF	TGCAGTGCTAGAGAGAGGACTGAAGCTTTCTTT
TRBD2	NA	TRBV6-5	TRBJ2-2	CASRKLAGNTGELFF	TGTGCCAGCAGAAAACTAGCGGGCAACACCGGGGAGCTGTTTTTT
TRBD1	NA	TRBV7-9	TRBJ2-5	CASSLASTGNGETQYF	TGTGCCAGCAGCTTAGCCTCGACAGGGAACGGAGAGACCCAGTACTTC
TRBD1	NA	TRBV5-4	TRBJ1-2	CASSLKQGDYGYTF	TGTGCCAGCAGCCTGAAACAGGGGGACTATGGCTACACCTTC
TRBD1	NA	TRBV18	TRBJ1-1	CASTTGAPKNTEAFF	TGTGCCAGCACTACAGGGGCGCCTAAGAACACTGAAGCTTTCTTT
NA	NA	TRBV11-3	TRBJ2-2	CASSTSSGGELFF	TGTGCCAGCAGCACCAGTAGCGGTGGGGAGCTGTTTTTT
NA	NA	TRBV11-2	TRBJ1-5	CASSSSPNQPQHF	TGTGCCAGCAGCTCCTCCCCTAATCAGCCCCAGCATTTT
NA	NA	TRBV18	TRBJ2-7	CASSLTGTTFSYEQYF	TGTGCCAGCTCACTCACCGGGACAACCTTCTCCTACGAGCAGTACTTC
NA	NA	TRBV6-5	TRBJ2-6	CASSMRYSGANVLTF	TGTGCCAGCAGTATGAGATACTCTGGGGCCAACGTCCTGACTTTC
TRBD2	NA	TRBV27	TRBJ2-7	CASSLRGTSEHYEQYF	TGTGCCAGCAGTTTAAGAGGGACTAGCGAACACTACGAGCAGTACTTC
TRBD2	NA	TRBV24-1	TRBJ2-1	CATSDHTSDVDNEQFF	TGTGCCACCAGTGACCACACTAGCGACGTGGACAATGAGCAGTTCTTC
TRBD2	NA	TRBV6-1	TRBJ2-3	CASSDPSLAGVSTDTQYF	TGTGCCAGCAGTGACCCCTCCCTAGCGGGGGTTAGCACAGATACGCAGTATTTT
NA	NA	TRBV9	TRBJ2-7	CASREGQMAPYEQYF	TGTGCCAGCAGGGAGGGACAGATGGCCCCCTACGAGCAGTACTTC
NA	NA	TRBV6-6	TRBJ2-1	CASSPFNYNEQFF	TGTGCCAGCAGTCCCTTTAACTACAATGAGCAGTTCTTC
TRBD1	NA	TRBV5-1	TRBJ1-4	CASSQGQGGEKLFF	TGCGCCAGCAGCCAGGGACAGGGAGGTGAAAAACTGTTTTTT
NA	NA	TRBV9	TRBJ1-6	CASSPAVGGNSPLHF	TGTGCCAGCAGCCCAGCAGTGGGGGGAAATTCACCCCTCCACTTT
TRBD1	once	TRBV27	TRBJ2-7	CASSKYRGDSYEQYF	TGTGCCAGCAGCAAATACAGGGGCGATTCCTACGAGCAGTACTTC
NA	NA	TRBV5-6	TRBJ1-6	CASSPGWSYNSPLHF	TGTGCCAGCAGCCCGGGTTGGTCCTATAATTCACCCCTCCACTTT
TRBD1	NA	TRBV18	TRBJ2-3	CASSRSRGRGTDTQYF	TGTGCCAGCTCACGATCGAGGGGGCGGGGCACAGATACGCAGTATTTT
TRBD2	NA	TRBV7-3	TRBJ2-3	CASSLGGRWTDTQYF	TGTGCCAGCAGCTTAGGCGGGAGGTGGACAGATACGCAGTATTTT
TRBD1	once	TRBV3-1/TRBV3-2	TRBJ2-2	CASNPQGAGGNAGELFF	TGTGCCAGCAACCCACAGGGGGCGGGCGGTAATGCCGGGGAGCTGTTTTTT
TRBD1	NA	TRBV3-1/TRBV3-2	TRBJ2-1	CASTPRPPQGVYDNEQFF	TGTGCCAGCACCCCCCGACCCCCCCAGGGGGTATATGACAATGAGCAGTTCTTC
TRBD2	NA	TRBV18	TRBJ2-5	CASSPSASGEETQYF	TGTGCCAGCTCACCATCGGCTAGCGGGGAAGAGACCCAGTACTTC
TRBD2	NA	TRBV3-1/TRBV3-2	TRBJ2-7	CASSKTLLAGAYEQYF	TGTGCCAGCAGCAAGACCCTCCTAGCGGGGGCCTACGAGCAGTACTTC
TRBD2	NA	TRBV7-9	TRBJ2-6	CAETPPLAGDGANVLTF	TGTGCCGAGACCCCCCCGTTGGCGGGGGACGGGGCCAACGTCCTGACTTTC
TRBD2	NA	TRBV5-1	TRBJ2-3	CASSLEAGGTDTQYF	TGCGCCAGCAGCTTGGAAGCGGGAGGCACAGATACGCAGTATTTT
NA	once	TRBV21-1	TRBJ1-4	CASSKYGGTGRDEKLFF	TGTGCCAGCAGCAAATATGGAGGGACAGGGAGAGATGAAAAACTGTTTTTT
TRBD1	NA	TRBV6-5	TRBJ1-5	CASQTGDQPQHF	TGTGCCAGCCAGACAGGGGACCAGCCCCAGCATTTT
NA	NA	TRBV6-5	TRBJ1-4	CASSYKAGNKLFF	TGTGCCAGCAGTTACAAAGCGGGTAATAAACTGTTTTTT
NA	NA	TRBV30	TRBJ2-7	CAWSATYRDEQYF	TGTGCCTGGAGTGCAACCTACCGGGACGAGCAGTACTTC
NA	NA	TRBV12-3/TRBV12-4	TRBJ2-3	CASSFSREATQYF	TGTGCCAGCAGTTTCTCCAGGGAGGCTACGCAGTATTTT
NA	NA	TRBV3-1/TRBV3-2	TRBJ1-2	CASSQDLRVGGYTF	TGTGCCAGCAGCCAAGATCTTCGGGTGGGTGGCTACACCTTC
TRBD2	NA	TRBV5-4	TRBJ2-3	CASTTSGADTQYF	TGTGCCAGCACGACTAGCGGGGCAGATACGCAGTATTTT
TRBD2	NA	TRBV15	TRBJ2-3	CATSRTGGGTDTQYF	TGTGCCACCAGCAGAACGGGGGGAGGCACAGATACGCAGTATTTT
NA	NA	TRBV29-1	TRBJ1-1	CSVARRMNTEAFF	TGCAGCGTTGCGCGGAGAATGAACACTGAAGCTTTCTTT
TRBD2	NA	TRBV7-9	TRBJ2-1	CASSFVAGGFEQFF	TGTGCCAGCAGCTTCGTGGCGGGAGGGTTTGAGCAGTTCTTC
NA	NA	TRBV27	TRBJ2-2	CASSFTGLTGELFF	TGTGCCAGCAGTTTTACAGGGTTGACCGGGGAGCTGTTTTTT
TRBD2	NA	TRBV6-4	TRBJ2-1	CASRSGREGEQFF	TGTGCCAGCAGAAGCGGGAGAGAGGGTGAGCAGTTCTTC
NA	NA	TRBV30	TRBJ2-1	CAWSPTGSEQFF	TGTGCCTGGAGCCCAACCGGGAGTGAGCAGTTCTTC
TRBD1	NA	TRBV2	TRBJ1-2	CASRRTGADYGYTF	TGTGCCAGCCGGAGGACAGGGGCTGACTATGGCTACACCTTC
TRBD2	NA	TRBV7-8	TRBJ2-2	CASSYRGLAGTGELFF	TGTGCCAGCAGCTATAGAGGACTAGCGGGCACCGGGGAGCTGTTTTTT
NA	NA	TRBV12-3/TRBV12-4	TRBJ1-5	CASSLREMPQHF	TGTGCCAGCAGTTTACGGGAGATGCCCCAGCATTTT
TRBD2	NA	TRBV3-1/TRBV3-2	TRBJ2-3	CASSQVRLLAGGPDTQYF	TGTGCCAGCAGCCAAGTTCGTCTTCTGGCGGGGGGTCCAGATACGCAGTATTTT
NA	NA	TRBV7-9	TRBJ2-1	CASSFLSWGINEQFF	TGTGCCAGCAGCTTTCTTTCATGGGGCATCAATGAGCAGTTCTTC
NA	NA	TRBV24-1	TRBJ1-2	CATSDNTGYTF	TGTGCCACCAGTGATAACACTGGCTACACCTTC
NA	NA	TRBV2	TRBJ1-6	CAGATRGGNSPLHF	TGTGCCGGCGCCACCAGGGGTGGTAATTCACCCCTCCACTTT
TRBD2	few	TRBV18	TRBJ2-7	CASSPLASGSDEQYF	TGTGCCAGCTCACCACTAGCTAGCGGGAGCGACGAGCAGTACTTC
NA	NA	TRBV2	TRBJ2-1	CASMQGRTYNEQFF	TGTGCCAGCATGCAGGGGCGCACGTACAATGAGCAGTTCTTC
TRBD1	once	TRBV24-1	TRBJ1-5	CATSGQGARQPQHF	TGTGCCACCAGTGGGCAGGGGGCGAGACAGCCCCAGCATTTT
TRBD1	NA	TRBV19	TRBJ2-7	CASSRDRELTYEQYF	TGTGCCAGTAGTAGAGACAGGGAACTCACCTACGAGCAGTACTTC
NA	NA	TRBV5-1	TRBJ2-5	CASSNLDRETQYF	TGCGCCAGCAGCAACCTGGACAGAGAGACCCAGTACTTC
TRBD1	NA	TRBV25-1	TRBJ2-6	CASSGLGQGNSGANVLTF	TGTGCCAGCAGTGGTCTGGGACAGGGAAACTCTGGGGCCAACGTCCTGACTTTC